The clone carrying this T cell receptor beta chain has more than one count but fewer than ten. What it recognizes is unknown. Losses at the gene ends were 3 bases for V and 4 bases for J; bases not matched to a gene: 7. This CDR3 contains 15 residues. Per the germline V gene, CDR1 is PRHDT and CDR2 is FYEKMQ (reference sequence). This sample was taken from a study of CD8 T cells in ankylosing spondylitis. Making the TCR beta libraries involved quantitative 5'-RACE with molecular barcodes. Using its own MiXCR run on the 5' RACE reads, TCRdb lists one record per CDR3 protein. The sample records over 600,000 distinct CDR3 sequences, about 20% being singletons. Study-wide results and caveats: Reportedly, disease-linked clones are significantly enriched in ankylosing spondylitis patients' matched synovial fluid. Some motif variants had been reported before (in reactive arthritis synovial fluid and blood). Disease-linked clones had a CD8+ phenotype and relatively low frequency in peripheral blood. What appeared characteristic of ankylosing spondylitis blood was a TCR beta motif of under 10 highly homologous variants.

Specimen: blood, either unsorted or a sorted T cell fraction (not recorded which). The sequence came from a male donor with ankylosing spondylitis. The chain uses TRBV13 and TRBJ2-5; 8 bases line up with TRBD2. CDR3 protein: CASSFGGAQGETQYF. The CDR3 nucleotides are TGTGCCAGCAGCTTCGGGGGGGCTCAGGGAGAGACCCAGTACTTC.